This T cell receptor beta chain was profiled in a study of response to subunit inactivated influenza vaccine. From germline, CDR1 is DFQATT and CDR2 SNEGSKA (reference sequence). CDR3 length: 13 residues. Trimming removed 2 bases at V and 9 bases at J, with 14 bases between. TCRdb analysed the RT-PCR reads with MiXCR anew, one entry per CDR3 protein. The sample contains about 780,000 distinct CDR3 sequences, under 20% of which appear only once. Ten or more counts support this clonotype. The chain carries TRBV20-1 and TRBJ2-1; D tentatively fits TRBD1 or TRBD2 (6 bases each). The sequencing used PBMCs from blood, collected around 5 days after vaccination. The TCR originated in a man between 50 and 59 years old who received an inactivated influenza vaccine. The CDR3: CSARRGAKGEQFF. For the CDR3, the DNA is TGCAGTGCTAGAAGGGGGGCGAAGGGTGAGCAGTTCTTC.